This entry lists 14 T cell receptor beta chains sequenced from one sample in a study of cytomegalovirus exposure and HLA in healthy donors. 13 Jbeta primers and 60 Vbeta primers were used for the PCR. Sequencing was performed with immunoSEQ multiplex PCR; in TCRdb, only in-frame clones are kept and a portion is missing. Here the sample spans 120,000 or so clones, less than 85% being singletons. Sample: PBMCs. Receptors originate from a female donor in good health and CMV-seronegative.

This clone was detected only once. The chain couples TRBV7-3 to TRBJ2-2, with D uncertain. The CDR3 covers 14 residues. Trimming took off 3 bases at V and 0 bases at J, with 5 bases between the two ends. In germline, CDR1 is SGHTA, CDR2 FQGTGA. CDR3: CASSFSPNTGELFF. The DNA for the CDR3 is TGTGCCAGCAGCTTTAGCCCGAACACCGGGGAGCTGTTTTTT.

V and J are TRBV5-6 and TRBJ2-3; D is perhaps TRBD2 (5 bases). CDR3 length: 16 residues. Looked up from germline, CDR1 is SGHDT and CDR2 is YYEEEE. V dropped 1 base and J dropped 0 bases, with 12 bases sitting between them. This CDR3 is CASSLIVWESTDTQYF. CDR3 in DNA: TGTGCCAGCAGCTTGATAGTTTGGGAGAGCACAGATACGCAGTATTTT.

The J gene is TRBJ1-3, the V gene TRBV19; 8 bases line up with TRBD1. The CDR3 extends over 16 amino acids. Germline V CDR1 and CDR2: LNHDA, SQIVND (reference sequence). Trimming removed 3 bases from V and 2 bases from J; junction bases left unmatched: 6. CDR3 in DNA: TGTGCCAGTAGTATGAGCTCGACAGGGGCTGGAAACACCATATATTTT. Protein sequence: CASSMSSTGAGNTIYF.

This clone turned up a few times. This chain's CDR3 is CASSFSSGTSGYEQFF. The DNA of the CDR3 is TGTGCCAGCAGCTTCTCGTCCGGGACTAGCGGATATGAGCAGTTCTTC. The chain links TRBV13 to TRBJ2-1; 11 bases align to TRBD2. This CDR3 region has 16 residues. The germline gives CDR1 PRHDT, CDR2 FYEKMQ (reference sequence). Trimming took 3 bases from V and 8 from J; bases not matched to a gene: 9.

This rearrangement joins TRBV5-5 to TRBJ2-5; a weak D match, TRBD2 (6 bases). CDR1 and CDR2 from the germline V gene are SGHKS and YYEKEE (reference sequence). Trimming stripped 0 bases from V and 5 bases from J, with 14 bases between. The CDR3 is 15 amino acids. This chain's CDR3 is CASSLGTAAGETQYF. The DNA of the CDR3 is TGTGCCAGCAGCTTGGGAACAGCGGCGGGGGAGACCCAGTACTTC.

The chain links TRBV5-4 to TRBJ2-1, with D uncertain. The CDR3 spans 11 residues. Trimming removed 5 bases at V and 9 bases at J, with 9 bases between. The germline V gene encodes CDR1 SGHNT and CDR2 YYREEE (reference sequence). The CDR3 nucleotides are TGTGCCAGCAGGTCGGTAGCTGAGCAGTTCTTC. It encodes CASRSVAEQFF.

This clone has a single count. The rearrangement links TRBV27 to TRBJ2-7; 9 bases are shared with TRBD1. This CDR3 spans 16 amino acids. V gave up 3 bases and J gave up 5 bases; unmatched junction bases: 11. Germline CDR1 MNHEY, CDR2 SMNVEV (reference sequence). The CDR3 region is CASSFGAGTGIHEQYF. In nucleotides, the CDR3 is TGTGCCAGCAGTTTTGGTGCCGGGACAGGGATTCACGAGCAGTACTTC.

This clone came up once. The chain links TRBV28 to TRBJ2-1; possible D gene TRBD2, 5 bases. CDR1 and CDR2 (germline): MDHEN, SYDVKM. The CDR3 extends over 15 amino acids. V was clipped by 2 bases and J by 2 bases, with 10 bases between them. CDR3: CASSLGSGPYNEQFF. The CDR3 DNA follows: TGTGCCAGCAGTTTAGGGAGTGGCCCCTACAATGAGCAGTTCTTC. The full variable domain, completed using reference TRBV28 and TRBJ2-1, is DVKVTQSSRYLVKRTGEKVFLECVQDMDHENMFWYRQDPGLGLRLIYFSYDVKMKEKGDIPEGYSVSREKKERFSLILESASTNQTSMYLCASSLGSGPYNEQFFGPGTRLTVL.

This clone was seen a single time. This chain connects TRBV11-3 to TRBJ1-3; D ambiguous. Trimming shortened V by 5 bases and J by 4 bases, and 12 bases separated the two germline ends. The CDR3 length is 14 residues. CDR1 SGHNT and CDR2 YENEEA come from the germline V gene. CDR3 sequence: CASSQNSHGNTIYF. The CDR3 coding sequence is TGTGCCAGCAGCCAAAACTCCCACGGAAACACCATATATTTT.

This sequence joins TRBV2 and TRBJ2-3; TRBD2 aligns across 8 bases. Trimming cost V 8 bases and J 1 base; bases outside gene matches: 2. Per the germline V gene, CDR1 is SNHLY and CDR2 is FYNNEI. The CDR3 extends over 13 amino acids. The CDR3 loop is CASGSGGTDTQYF. Here the CDR3 DNA reads TGTGCCAGCGGTAGCGGGGGCACAGATACGCAGTATTTT.

The chain uses TRBV7-9 and TRBJ2-7; 8 nucleotides line up with TRBD1. The CDR3 is 15 amino acids. From germline, CDR1 is SEHNR and CDR2 FQNEAQ (reference sequence). With 5 bases clipped from V and 5 bases from J, the junction kept 11 bases outside the gene matches. CDR3 sequence: CASSLAGQGLHEQYF. In nucleotides, the CDR3 is TGTGCCAGCAGCCTTGCCGGACAGGGCTTGCACGAGCAGTACTTC. Full variable domain (outside the CDR3, taken from reference TRBV7-9 and TRBJ2-7): DTGVSQNPRHKITKRGQNVTFRCDPISEHNRLYWYRQTLGQGPEFLTYFQNEAQLEKSRLLSDRFSAERPKGSFSTLEIQRTEQGDSAMYLCASSLAGQGLHEQYFGPGTRLTVT.

The chain combines TRBV2 with TRBJ1-4, with D maybe TRBD1 (5 bases). This CDR3 has 13 residues. V lost 6 bases to trimming and J lost 3 bases, with 8 bases between them. Germline CDR1 SNHLY, CDR2 FYNNEI. The CDR3 spells CASRGQANEKLFF. The CDR3 nucleotides are TGTGCCAGCAGGGGGCAGGCTAATGAAAAACTGTTTTTT.

The rearrangement joins TRBV30 to TRBJ1-1, with D perhaps TRBD1 (5 bases). Germline V CDR1 and CDR2: GTSNPN, SVGIG (reference sequence). The CDR3 contains 15 residues. Between the trimmed V and J ends, which lost 4 bases and 0 bases, there was a span of 15 bases. The CDR3 nucleotides are TGTGCCTGGACAACTCCAGGACATCTGAACACTGAAGCTTTCTTT. Translation: CAWTTPGHLNTEAFF. The full variable domain, in which reference TRBV30 and TRBJ1-1 provide the parts outside the CDR3, is SQTIHQWPATLVQPVGSPLSLECTVEGTSNPNLYWYRQAAGRGLQLLFYSVGIGQISSEVPQNLSASRPQDRQFILSSKKLLLSDSGFYLCAWTTPGHLNTEAFFGQGTRLTVV.

CDR3 in amino acids: CASSLWSSGSPETQYF. In DNA form, the CDR3 reads TGTGCCAGCAGCTTGTGGAGTAGCGGGAGTCCCGAGACCCAGTACTTC. V gene TRBV5-5 combines with J gene TRBJ2-5; 9 bases line up with TRBD2. The V and J ends lost 1 base and 5 bases, in that order; junction bases with no gene match: 9. Per the germline V gene, CDR1 is SGHKS and CDR2 is YYEKEE (reference sequence). The length of the CDR3 is 16 residues.